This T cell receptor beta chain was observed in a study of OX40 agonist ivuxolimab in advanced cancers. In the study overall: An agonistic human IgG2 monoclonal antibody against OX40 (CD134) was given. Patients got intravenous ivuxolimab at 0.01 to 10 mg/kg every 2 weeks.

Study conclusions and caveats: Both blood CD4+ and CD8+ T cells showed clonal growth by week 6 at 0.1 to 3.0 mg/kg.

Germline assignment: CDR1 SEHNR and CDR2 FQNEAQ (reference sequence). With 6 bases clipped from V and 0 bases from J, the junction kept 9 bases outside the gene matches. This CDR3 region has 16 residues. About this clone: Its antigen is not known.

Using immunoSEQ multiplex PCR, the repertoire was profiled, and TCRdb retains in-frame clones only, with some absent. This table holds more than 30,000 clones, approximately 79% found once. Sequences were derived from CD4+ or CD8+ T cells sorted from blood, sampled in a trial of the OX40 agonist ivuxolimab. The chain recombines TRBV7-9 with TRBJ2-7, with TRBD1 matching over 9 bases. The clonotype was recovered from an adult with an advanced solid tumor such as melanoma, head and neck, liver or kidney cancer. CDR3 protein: CASSPPGQGFSYEQYF. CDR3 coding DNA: TGTGCCAGCAGTCCGCCGGGACAGGGCTTCTCCTACGAGCAGTACTTC.